This T cell receptor (beta chain) emerged from a study of blood T cell repertoires in COVID-19. As for the study in general: From the United States, Italy and Spain came samples of acute and convalescent COVID-19. Sample material is recorded as cDNA or gDNA derived from T cells, B-cell-depleted T cells, or PBMCs.

The germline CDR1 and CDR2 sequences are MDHEN and SYDVKM. The CDR3 length is 15 residues. J lost 6 bases, V lost 1 base, and 6 bases had no gene match. This clone was counted between two and nine times. In the authors' workflow: Reference gene primer amplification gave estimated nucleated cell counts. Data came from immunoSEQ multiplex PCR; TCRdb stores just in-frame clones and leaves some out. Clonal size and the V and J genes are those of that table, whereas D and trimming came from the DNA. The sample yields tens of thousands of clones, roughly 85% seen once. The clonotype comes from a man older than 75 with acute or convalescent COVID-19. The chain employs TRBV28 and TRBJ1-5; 7 bases are shared with TRBD1. The sequenced sample was peripheral blood. The CDR3 DNA follows: TGTGCCAGCAGTTTATTACGACAGGGAACTCAGCCCCAGCATTTT. This codes for CASSLLRQGTQPQHF.